This TCR beta chain derives from a study of blood T cells in healthy people across ages. Germline assignment: CDR1 SNHLY and CDR2 FYNNEI. The CDR3 consists of 14 residues. On this clonotype itself: Antigen specificity is unknown. At one boundary the junction diverges from the germline segment, which might be a read error.

The study, taken as a whole, reports: Diversity of TCR beta correlated strongly with naive T cell percentage.

Primed by a sample-barcoded 5' primer and a J-beta primer mix, a second PCR proceeded for about 6 to 11 cycles. One entry per CDR3 protein, called by TCRdb with MiXCR from the 5' RACE reads. The table shows under 1,100,000 distinct CDR3 sequences, with approximately 26% occurring only once. This sample was also put to use in a study of T cells of mothers and their children. That paper adds: About 2.8 million TCR beta reads per child versus over 8.5 million per mother. Relative to unrelated pairs, biologically related mother-child dyads exhibited marginally greater, non-significant overlap. No clone of persistent microchimeric T cells was detected.

V gene TRBV2 combines with J gene TRBJ2-5, with a possible D match to TRBD1 (6 bases). The J call may be mistaken, given a closer DNA end match to TRBJ2-7. The sample comprised blood. This receptor was taken from a girl aged 2 to 9 in good health. Here the CDR3 DNA reads TGCGCCAGCTCTTTTCAAAACAGGGTTACCGAGCAGTACTTC. Translating it yields CASSFQNRVTEQYF.